These 27 T cell receptor beta chains were all obtained from the same sample, sequenced in a study of beta chain features in type 1 diabetes (dated by TCRdb to about 2018). Library method: the immunoSEQ multiplex PCR assay. The entire amount of isolated RNA was reverse transcribed using the High Capacity cDNA Reverse Transcription Kit, so the sequenced TCRB transcripts were expressed ones. In TCRdb, the immuneACCESS table is reduced to in-frame sequences with V and J assigned. These tables do not hold every clone; where another copy was compared, an unresolved V gene accounts for under half, and the others remain unexplained. The sample contains 300,000 to 450,000 clones, about 19% of them found a single time. The ten largest account for 0.044% of the sample. The sequenced sample was naive CD4+ T cells from blood. In the paper's terms, the cell subset or site label means: true naive CD4+ T cells. These receptors originate from a woman aged 18-35 years in good health.

V and J are TRBV18 and TRBJ1-1, with a possible D match to TRBD1 (6 bases). The length of the CDR3 is 14 residues. V lost 2 bases and J 3 bases, leaving 10 bases between the germline ends. The germline gives CDR1 KGHSH, CDR2 LQKENI. The CDR3 DNA is TGTGCCAGCTCACCAGGACAGACACACACTGAAGCTTTCTTT. It encodes CASSPGQTHTEAFF.

There are a few counts of this clone. The chain is built from TRBV7-8 and TRBJ1-2; the D gene is possibly TRBD1 (5 bases). The length of the CDR3 is 14 residues. The ends were cut back, 3 bases at V and 3 bases at J, with 11 bases in the middle. Germline V gene lookup returns CDR1 SGHVS and CDR2 FQNEAQ. Here the CDR3 DNA reads TGTGCCAGCAGCTTGGAGACGGGGGACTATGGCTACACCTTC. As protein: CASSLETGDYGYTF. The whole variable domain, filled in from reference TRBV7-8 and TRBJ1-2, reads GAGVSQSPRYKVAKRGQDVALRCDPISGHVSLFWYQQALGQGPEFLTYFQNEAQLDKSGLPSDRFFAERPEGSVSTLKIQRTQQEDSAVYLCASSLETGDYGYTFGSGTRLTVV.

This clone has only a few counts. CDR3: CASSPTTGTWGYTF. CDR3 sequence (DNA): TGTGCCAGCAGCCCAACAACAGGGACCTGGGGCTACACCTTC. V usage is TRBV14 and J usage is TRBJ1-2; TRBD1 is a possible D gene (6 bases). The CDR3 totals 14 residues. The V and J ends lost 4 bases and 8 bases respectively, with 17 bases between them. Germline CDR1 and CDR2: SGHDN and FVKESK. Using reference TRBV14 and TRBJ1-2 for the parts outside the CDR3, the full variable domain is EAGVTQFPSHSVIEKGQTVTLRCDPISGHDNLYWYRRVMGKEIKFLLHFVKESKQDESGMPNNRFLAERTGGTYSTLKVQPAELEDSGVYFCASSPTTGTWGYTFGSGTRLTVV.

There are a few counts of this clone. The chain employs TRBV29-1 and TRBJ1-2; possible D gene TRBD1, 5 bases. V lost 2 bases and J lost 7, with 8 bases in between. Germline V CDR1 and CDR2: SQVTM, ANQGSEA. The CDR3 totals 11 residues. The CDR3 sequence: CSVEQGSGYTF. CDR3 DNA sequence: TGCAGCGTTGAACAGGGAAGTGGCTACACCTTC.

The rearrangement links TRBV9 to TRBJ1-5; D is perhaps TRBD1 (6 bases). The germline gives CDR1 SGDLS, CDR2 YYNGEE. The ends were cut back, 3 bases at V and 6 bases at J, with 16 bases in the middle. The CDR3 contains 15 residues. The CDR3 reads CASSAPTGGGQPQHF. The CDR3 region has the DNA TGTGCCAGCAGCGCCCCGACAGGCGGGGGTCAGCCCCAGCATTTT.

The gene calls are TRBV7-9 and TRBJ2-1; TRBD2 agrees at 10 bases. The ends lost 2 bases at V and 8 bases at J; junction bases unmatched: 6. The CDR3 is 15 amino acids. The germline V gene encodes CDR1 SEHNR and CDR2 FQNEAQ (reference sequence). CDR3 sequence reads: CASSLMGTSDDEQFF. As DNA, the CDR3 is TGTGCCAGCAGCTTAATGGGGACTAGCGACGATGAGCAGTTCTTC.

This clone was seen more than once but under ten times. This chain uses TRBV6-6 with TRBJ2-7; 9 bases match TRBD1. This CDR3 comprises 16 residues. CDR1 MNHNY and CDR2 SVGAGI come from the germline V gene (reference sequence). Trimming removed 4 bases from V and 4 bases from J; junction bases left unmatched: 11. The CDR3 sequence is CASSSTGTGNGYEQYF. As DNA, the CDR3 is TGTGCCAGCAGTTCAACCGGGACAGGGAATGGGTACGAGCAGTACTTC.

This clone was detected once. This chain joins TRBV5-1 and TRBJ2-3; 11 bases line up with TRBD2. The V segment lost 2 bases and the J segment 1 base; nucleotides outside the gene matches: 3. The CDR3 loop spans 16 amino acids. Per the germline V gene, CDR1 is SGHRS and CDR2 is YFSETQ. CDR3 nucleotide sequence: TGCGCCAGCAGCTTACCGGGACTAGCGGGCACAGATACGCAGTATTTT. It is translated as CASSLPGLAGTDTQYF.

This clone was observed a few times. The chain uses TRBV30 and TRBJ1-5; TRBD1 agrees at 8 bases. The CDR3 loop spans 15 amino acids. J was trimmed by 5 bases and V by 1 base; bases with no gene match: 7. Per the germline V gene, CDR1 is GTSNPN and CDR2 is SVGIG (reference sequence). CDR3 coding DNA: TGTGCCTGGAGTGAAAGTCGACAGGGGTATCAGCCCCAGCATTTT. Its translation is CAWSESRQGYQPQHF.

This clone is a singleton in its sample. This chain uses TRBV7-8 with TRBJ1-2, with D hard to call. Germline CDR1 and CDR2: SGHVS and FQNEAQ. The CDR3 spans 14 residues. V was shortened by 1 base and J by 4 bases, with 10 bases between the two germline ends. CDR3 residues: CASSLDSLSYGYTF. The CDR3 nucleotides read TGTGCCAGCAGCTTAGACAGTTTAAGCTATGGCTACACCTTC.

The genes are TRBV9 and TRBJ1-1; possible D gene TRBD1, 5 bases. Looked up from germline, CDR1 is SGDLS and CDR2 is YYNGEE. V dropped 2 bases and J dropped 3 bases, with 11 bases sitting between them. The CDR3 is made up of 14 amino acids. CDR3 bases: TGTGCCAGCAGCGTGGCAGGGAGGGACACTGAAGCTTTCTTT. This translates into CASSVAGRDTEAFF.

The chain has TRBV13 and TRBJ2-7; 9 positions match TRBD1. The CDR3 runs 17 residues. Germline trimming cut 4 bases from V and 1 base from J; bases unmatched to any gene: 11. In germline, CDR1 is PRHDT, CDR2 FYEKMQ (reference sequence). CDR3 in amino acids: CASSSGGGQGLSYEQYF. As DNA, the CDR3 is TGTGCCAGCAGCTCAGGGGGGGGACAGGGTCTGTCCTACGAGCAGTACTTC.

V gene TRBV2 combines with J gene TRBJ1-1, with 9 bases fitting TRBD1. The CDR3 contains 14 residues. J was trimmed by 2 bases and V by 6 bases; bases with no gene match: 4. Germline V CDR1 and CDR2: SNHLY, FYNNEI. CDR3 protein: CASRRTGVNTEAFF. CDR3 DNA sequence: TGTGCCAGCAGAAGGACAGGGGTAAACACTGAAGCTTTCTTT.

J is TRBJ2-2 and V is TRBV4-2; tentatively, D is TRBD2 (6 bases). Trimming shortened V by 0 bases and J by 4 bases, and 9 bases separated the two germline ends. The CDR3 runs 15 residues. Germline-derived CDR1 and CDR2 are LGHNA and YNFKEQ. CDR3 DNA: TGTGCCAGCAGCCAAGATGGGACTTTCACCGGGGAGCTGTTTTTT. Its translation is CASSQDGTFTGELFF.

The V call is TRBV2, the J call TRBJ1-2, with unresolved D. V lost 8 bases to trimming and J lost 8 bases, with 21 bases between them. CDR3 length: 14 amino acids. The germline CDR1 and CDR2 sequences are SNHLY and FYNNEI. DNA for the CDR3: TGTGCCAGCGGGGAGTACAGCTCTTTACGGGGCTACACCTTC. Protein sequence: CASGEYSSLRGYTF.

This clone was detected a few times. J is TRBJ2-5 and V is TRBV4-1; 10 positions agree with TRBD2. V gave up 6 bases and J gave up 4 bases; unmatched junction bases: 8. There are 15 residues in the CDR3. CDR1 is MGHRA and CDR2 is YSYEKL in the germline V gene. CDR3 region: CASRLAGKGAETQYF. The CDR3 DNA follows: TGCGCCAGCAGACTAGCGGGGAAGGGGGCAGAGACCCAGTACTTC.

Concerning this clone itself: This specimen includes other DNA sequences encoding the same CDR3. The V and J genes are TRBV30 and TRBJ2-3, with TRBD1 matching over 8 bases. Losses at the gene ends were 3 bases for V and 6 bases for J; bases not matched to a gene: 5. Germline CDR1 and CDR2: GTSNPN and SVGIG (reference sequence). The CDR3 sequence is 13 residues long. In nucleotides, the CDR3 is TGTGCCTGGAGCGACTACAGGGGGGATACGCAGTATTTT. It encodes CAWSDYRGDTQYF. Full variable domain (rest looked up from reference TRBV30 and TRBJ2-3): SQTIHQWPATLVQPVGSPLSLECTVEGTSNPNLYWYRQAAGRGLQLLFYSVGIGQISSEVPQNLSASRPQDRQFILSSKKLLLSDSGFYLCAWSDYRGDTQYFGPGTRLTVL.

The count of this clone is one. V is TRBV30 and J is TRBJ1-2; possibly TRBD1 for D (6 bases). CDR1 and CDR2 (germline): GTSNPN, SVGIG (reference sequence). The CDR3 has 14 amino acids. The V and J ends lost 5 bases and 10 bases respectively, with 23 bases between them. The CDR3 spells CAWLQGSYGVDYTF. For the CDR3, the DNA is TGTGCCTGGCTGCAGGGGTCGTACGGTGTAGACTACACCTTC. The entire variable domain, with the rest obtained from reference TRBV30 and TRBJ1-2, is as follows: SQTIHQWPATLVQPVGSPLSLECTVEGTSNPNLYWYRQAAGRGLQLLFYSVGIGQISSEVPQNLSASRPQDRQFILSSKKLLLSDSGFYLCAWLQGSYGVDYTFGSGTRLTVV.

This clone has just one count. Other DNA sequences from this sample encode an identical CDR3 as well. The V and J genes are TRBV10-3 and TRBJ2-3, with 7 bases aligning to TRBD1. Losses at the gene ends were 6 bases for V and 6 bases for J; bases not matched to a gene: 3. The CDR3 is 12 amino acids. From germline, CDR1 is ENHRY and CDR2 SYGVKD. The CDR3 region has the DNA TGTGCCATCAGCGACAGGGAGGATACGCAGTATTTT. Residues: CAISDREDTQYF.

This clone was recorded a few times. The CDR3 bases are TGCGCCAGCAGCATAGGACAGGGTCCCTACAATGAGCAGTTCTTC. Translating it yields CASSIGQGPYNEQFF. This chain uses TRBV5-1 with TRBJ2-1, with 8 bases identical to TRBD1. The CDR3 consists of 15 residues. Trimming took 4 bases from V and 2 from J; bases not matched to a gene: 5. Germline lookup yields CDR1 SGHRS and CDR2 YFSETQ.

The CDR3 loop is CASSFLSGLGNEQFF. The CDR3, as DNA: TGTGCCAGCAGCTTCTTGAGCGGTTTAGGGAATGAGCAGTTCTTC. This chain uses TRBV7-9 with TRBJ2-1, with a possible D match to TRBD2 (5 bases). This CDR3 region has 15 residues. Per the germline V gene, CDR1 is SEHNR and CDR2 is FQNEAQ (reference sequence). Trimming shortened V by 3 bases and J by 7 bases, and 16 bases separated the two germline ends.

For this clone: The sample carries other DNA sequences with the same CDR3. The chain recombines TRBV7-2 with TRBJ2-1, with D hard to call. The CDR3 loop spans 15 amino acids. Germline CDR1 reads SGHTA; CDR2 reads FQGNSA. The V end was cut by 1 base, the J end by 0 bases, with 7 bases between. The chain's CDR3 is CASSLDRSSYNEQFF. The CDR3 DNA is TGTGCCAGCAGCTTAGATCGGAGCTCCTACAATGAGCAGTTCTTC.

This clone has a handful of counts. The CDR3 spells CASTLSGGWDEQFF. Written as DNA, the CDR3 is TGTGCCAGCACCCTTAGCGGGGGGTGGGATGAGCAGTTCTTC. This chain joins TRBV2 and TRBJ2-1; 10 nucleotides match TRBD2. In germline, CDR1 is SNHLY, CDR2 FYNNEI. Unmatched junction bases numbered 8, after V lost 7 bases and J lost 8 bases. This CDR3 region has 14 residues.

This clone has only a few counts. As DNA, the CDR3 is TGTGCCAGCAGTTCCGGGACAGGGGTCGGTGAGCAGTTCTTC. Residues: CASSSGTGVGEQFF. This chain joins TRBV6-5 and TRBJ2-1; TRBD1 aligns across 10 bases. Germline assignment: CDR1 MNHEY and CDR2 SVGAGI. This CDR3 contains 14 residues. V was clipped by 4 bases and J by 9 bases; unmatched bases: 6.

The CDR3 nucleotides are TGCGCCAGCAGCCTCGGACTAGGGACCGGGGAGCTGTTTTTT. Translation: CASSLGLGTGELFF. V and J are TRBV5-1 and TRBJ2-2; the match to TRBD2 covers 7 bases. CDR3 length: 14 amino acids. J gave up 5 bases and V 4 bases, and 5 bases lay outside the gene matches. The germline V gene encodes CDR1 SGHRS and CDR2 YFSETQ.

Only a few counts were recorded for this clone. The chain carries TRBV15 and TRBJ2-7; D is perhaps TRBD2 (5 bases). The CDR3 covers 15 residues. The V gene lost 5 bases and the J gene lost 2 bases, with 16 bases spanning the gap. CDR1 is LNHNV and CDR2 is YYDKDF in the germline V gene (reference sequence). The CDR3 DNA reads TGTGCCACCAGCCCTCTCCTGGGAGTTACCTACGAGCAGTACTTC. Translation: CATSPLLGVTYEQYF.

The chain uses TRBV4-2 and TRBJ2-5; 8 nucleotides line up with TRBD2. Germline V gene lookup returns CDR1 LGHNA and CDR2 YNFKEQ. The CDR3 runs 14 residues. V shed 3 bases, J shed 5 bases, and the junction held 5 bases outside the gene matches. CDR3 sequence (DNA): TGTGCCAGCAGCCAGGTTGAGCGGGGGGAGACCCAGTACTTC. Protein sequence: CASSQVERGETQYF.